These 21 T cell receptor beta chains came from one sample sequenced in a study of blood T cells in healthy people across ages. For the second PCR, which ran for about 6 to 12 cycles, a sample-barcoded 5' primer and a J-beta primer mix were used. From the 5' RACE reads, TCRdb called clonotypes with MiXCR, one entry per CDR3 protein. The table has around 870,000 distinct CDR3 sequences, around 28% seen once. The material sequenced was blood. Receptor source: a woman of 80 years or more in good health.

This clonotype was detected only once. Compared with germline, one end of the junction differs, possibly owing to a read error. The V gene is TRBV7-2, the J gene TRBJ1-5; tentative D call: TRBD1 (6 bases). Looked up from germline, CDR1 is SGHTA and CDR2 is FQGNSA. The CDR3 length is 17 residues. The CDR3 DNA reads TGTGCCACCAGCCTCCAAGGCGGGGGGCGAAGCAATCAGCCCCAGCATTTT. Amino acid sequence: CATSLQGGGRSNQPQHF.

The table lists this clonotype with a few counts. The CDR3 sequence is CSGAGMNTEAFF. As DNA, the CDR3 is TGCAGCGGTGCTGGTATGAACACTGAAGCTTTCTTT. The V and J genes are TRBV29-1 and TRBJ1-1; D is ambiguous. V gave up 7 bases and J gave up 0 bases, with 9 bases separating them. Germline V CDR1 and CDR2: SQVTM, ANQGSEA. The CDR3 length is 12 residues.

This clonotype was observed a handful of times. The rearrangement uses TRBV5-1 and TRBJ2-3, with 8 bases lining up with TRBD2. In germline, CDR1 is SGHRS, CDR2 YFSETQ. This CDR3 has 17 residues. V was pared by 4 bases and J by 3 bases, with 13 bases of the junction left unmatched. CDR3 sequence reads: CASSLRNGGARTDTQYF. As DNA, the CDR3 is TGCGCCAGCAGCCTCAGGAACGGGGGGGCCAGGACAGATACGCAGTATTTT. Using reference TRBV5-1 and TRBJ2-3 for the parts outside the CDR3, the full variable domain is KAGVTQTPRYLIKTRGQQVTLSCSPISGHRSVSWYQQTPGQGLQFLFEYFSETQRNKGNFPGRFSGRQFSNSRSEMNVSTLELGDSALYLCASSLRNGGARTDTQYFGPGTRLTVL.

This clonotype was seen repeatedly, ten times or more. The chain has TRBV29-1 and TRBJ1-1; D is undetermined. The CDR3 is made up of 11 amino acids. Germline CDR1 reads SQVTM; CDR2 reads ANQGSEA. Trimming left V 4 bases short and J 1 base short, with 4 bases between. The CDR3 protein is CSVVWNTEAFF. CDR3 bases: TGCAGCGTTGTGTGGAACACTGAAGCTTTCTTT.

This rearrangement joins TRBV6-5 to TRBJ2-2; D is possibly TRBD1 (5 bases). This CDR3 is built from 15 residues. The V gene lost 6 bases and the J gene lost 0 bases, with 11 bases spanning the gap. CDR1 MNHEY and CDR2 SVGAGI come from the germline V gene. The CDR3 here is CASSRGHSNTGELFF. The CDR3 bases are TGTGCCAGCAGCAGAGGACACTCGAACACCGGGGAGCTGTTTTTT.

This clonotype was counted ten times or more. The chain joins TRBV2 to TRBJ1-2; tentative D call: TRBD1 (5 bases). Germline CDR1 reads SNHLY; CDR2 reads FYNNEI. The CDR3 spans 16 residues. Trimming removed 6 bases at V and 4 bases at J, with 21 bases between. CDR3 region: CASRKGGVILFYGYTF. DNA of the CDR3: TGTGCCAGCAGGAAAGGAGGGGTTATCCTGTTCTATGGCTACACCTTC.

This clonotype was seen repeatedly, ten times or more. The J gene is TRBJ2-7, the V gene TRBV7-6; 7 bases are a match to TRBD1. V lost 3 bases to trimming and J lost 3 bases; unmatched junction nucleotides: 5. This CDR3 comprises 14 residues. Germline CDR1 reads SGHVS; CDR2 reads FNYEAQ. The DNA of the CDR3 is TGTGCCAGCAGCTTGCGACAGGGAGACTACGAGCAGTACTTC. This codes for CASSLRQGDYEQYF.

This clonotype was seen a few times. In DNA form, the CDR3 reads TGTGCCAGCAGCTTAGAGCCGGGGGCGAGGGATCAGCCCCAGCATTTT. Translation: CASSLEPGARDQPQHF. The V and J genes are TRBV11-2 and TRBJ1-5, with a weak D call TRBD1 (6 bases). Germline CDR1 is SGHAT and CDR2 is FQNNGV. Trimming removed 0 bases from V and 5 bases from J, with 14 bases in between. The CDR3 sequence is 16 residues long. The variable domain in full, with the rest retrieved from reference TRBV11-2 and TRBJ1-5, is EAGVAQSPRYKIIEKRQSVAFWCNPISGHATLYWYQQILGQGPKLLIQFQNNGVVDDSQLPKDRFSAERLKGVDSTLKIQPAKLEDSAVYLCASSLEPGARDQPQHFGDGTRLSIL.

This clonotype was seen more than once but under ten times. V usage is TRBV5-5 and J usage is TRBJ2-1, with TRBD2 as a possible D gene (7 bases). The V gene lost 0 bases and the J gene lost 9 bases, with 22 bases spanning the gap. Germline-derived CDR1 and CDR2 are SGHKS and YYEKEE (reference sequence). CDR3 size: 17 residues. The CDR3 is CASSLVGGGRKGVEQFF. CDR3 coding DNA: TGTGCCAGCAGCTTGGTAGGGGGGGGGCGCAAGGGGGTTGAGCAGTTCTTC. The variable domain in full, completed from reference TRBV5-5 and TRBJ2-1, reads DAGVTQSPTHLIKTRGQQVTLRCSPISGHKSVSWYQQVLGQGPQFIFQYYEKEERGRGNFPDRFSARQFPNYSSELNVNALLLGDSALYLCASSLVGGGRKGVEQFFGPGTRLTVL.

This clonotype was counted many times. This chain uses TRBV20-1 with TRBJ2-3; a possible D gene is TRBD1 (6 bases). Trimming took off 6 bases at V and 2 bases at J, with 15 bases between the two ends. The CDR3 is made up of 14 amino acids. Germline V gene sequence: CDR1 DFQATT, CDR2 SNEGSKA (reference sequence). This CDR3 reads CSAYGQIYTDTQYF. In nucleotides, the CDR3 is TGCAGTGCCTACGGACAGATCTACACAGATACGCAGTATTTT.

This clonotype showed up many times. The V gene is TRBV28, the J gene TRBJ2-3; 9 bases are shared with TRBD2. The CDR3 is 16 residues long. V lost 6 bases to trimming and J lost 4 bases; unmatched junction nucleotides: 11. Germline V CDR1 and CDR2: MDHEN, SYDVKM. DNA for the CDR3: TGTGCCAGCAGCCCCTCTGGCGGGGGGGCCTCAGATACGCAGTATTTT. This encodes CASSPSGGGASDTQYF.

The chain links TRBV27 to TRBJ2-5; D is unresolved. Germline assignment: CDR1 MNHEY and CDR2 SMNVEV (reference sequence). V lost 2 bases, J lost 7 bases, and 11 bases lay in between. The CDR3 loop spans 13 amino acids. CDR3 bases: TGTGCCAGCAGTTTAATCCTAGGCAGGACCCAGTACTTC. It translates to CASSLILGRTQYF.

J is TRBJ1-1 and V is TRBV5-1; maybe TRBD1 (6 bases). The CDR3 is 18 residues long. Germline CDR1 SGHRS, CDR2 YFSETQ. Deletions cut 3 bases from V and 0 bases from J, with 21 bases between. The CDR3 bases are TGCGCCAGCAGCTCCAAATTACAGGGTCCTCCCATGAACACTGAAGCTTTCTTT. Translation: CASSSKLQGPPMNTEAFF.

The chain couples TRBV20-1 to TRBJ1-1; maybe TRBD1 (5 bases). The CDR3 consists of 16 residues. V shed 6 bases and J shed 1 base, with 21 bases lying between them. Germline V gives CDR1 DFQATT, CDR2 SNEGSKA (reference sequence). The CDR3 DNA reads TGCAGTGCCAAGAAGCCGTGGGGCGGGAAGAACACTGAAGCTTTCTTT. Amino acids: CSAKKPWGGKNTEAFF.

The V gene is TRBV10-3, the J gene TRBJ2-7, with 7 positions matching TRBD1. There are 14 residues in the CDR3. V was pared by 10 bases and J by 3 bases, with 12 bases of the junction left unmatched. Germline CDR1 reads ENHRY; CDR2 reads SYGVKD. CDR3: CATKSDRNRYEQYF. The CDR3 bases are TGTGCCACCAAATCGGACAGGAACCGCTACGAGCAGTACTTC.

The chain couples TRBV11-3 to TRBJ1-1; D is undetermined. Trimming took 6 bases from V and 7 from J, leaving 21 bases between them. Germline lookup yields CDR1 SGHNT and CDR2 YENEEA. The CDR3 is 15 amino acids. The CDR3 region has the DNA TGTGCCAGCAGTCCCGGTGGGAACCAACTATATGAAGCTTTCTTT. It is translated as CASSPGGNQLYEAFF.

The chain employs TRBV25-1 and TRBJ1-1, with 7 bases aligning to TRBD1. This CDR3 has 16 amino acids. Germline V CDR1 and CDR2: MGHDK, SYGVNS. J gave up 0 bases and V 5 bases, and 9 bases lay outside the gene matches. The CDR3 nucleotides are TGTGCCAGCAGTCCCTGGGACAGCTTAATGAACACTGAAGCTTTCTTT. Its protein is CASSPWDSLMNTEAFF.

J is TRBJ1-6 and V is TRBV7-2; no definite D call. Germline lookup yields CDR1 SGHTA and CDR2 FQGNSA. The V and J ends lost 2 bases and 10 bases respectively, with 15 bases between them. The CDR3 loop spans 15 amino acids. CDR3 region: CASSLRTQIDSPLHF. CDR3 DNA: TGTGCCAGCAGCTTAAGGACTCAAATCGACTCACCCCTCCACTTT. The full variable domain, with the rest looked up from reference TRBV7-2 and TRBJ1-6, is GAGVSQSPSNKVTEKGKDVELRCDPISGHTALYWYRQSLGQGLEFLIYFQGNSAPDKSGLPSDRFSAERTGGSVSTLTIQRTQQEDSAVYLCASSLRTQIDSPLHFGNGTRLTVT.

The table lists this clonotype with many counts. V gene TRBV10-2 combines with J gene TRBJ1-2; 10 bases fit TRBD1. The length of the CDR3 is 14 residues. Per the germline V gene, CDR1 is WSHSY and CDR2 is SAAADI. With V trimmed by 4 bases and J by 4 bases, 3 bases remained unmatched. In DNA, the CDR3 is TGCGCCAGCAGTGCTGACAGGGGGCTCTATGGCTACACCTTC. Its translation is CASSADRGLYGYTF.

This clonotype was seen a handful of times. V and J are TRBV29-1 and TRBJ1-1; D is possibly TRBD1 (6 bases). The germline CDR1 and CDR2 sequences are SQVTM and ANQGSEA. The CDR3 is made up of 10 amino acids. V dropped 7 bases and J dropped 7 bases, with 10 bases sitting between them. CDR3 sequence: CSASRGEAFF. The CDR3 coding sequence is TGCAGCGCCAGCAGGGGTGAAGCTTTCTTT.

About this clonotype itself: Given a much more abundant clone one base away, this may be a read error. Lacking the conserved final phenylalanine or tryptophan, this CDR3 likely reflects a read error. The chain has TRBV4-2 and TRBJ2-1; 12 nucleotides line up with TRBD2. This CDR3 contains 19 residues. Germline V gene sequence: CDR1 LGHNA, CDR2 YNFKEQ. V lost 5 bases and J lost 1; bases outside the gene matches: 12. The CDR3 sequence is CASSSGGLAGRGSYNEQFV. The CDR3 DNA is TGTGCCAGCAGCTCGGGTGGACTAGCGGGGAGGGGGTCCTACAATGAGCAGTTCGTC.